A single sample is the source of the 14 T cell receptor beta chains below, sequenced in a study of blood T cell repertoires in COVID-19. Profiled with immunoSEQ multiplex PCR; TCRdb holds only in-frame clones, not every one. The sample has about 18,000 clones, approximately 88% seen once. Sequenced material: PBMCs or T cells enriched from blood (not recorded which). The receptor set was obtained from a woman aged 25 to 39 who had recovered from COVID-19.

The chain carries TRBV5-8 and TRBJ1-4; 10 bases are a match to TRBD1. V shed 5 bases and J 8 bases; nucleotides not matched to a gene: 6. The germline V gene has CDR1 SGHTS and CDR2 YDEGEE. The CDR3 has 14 amino acids. CDR3 bases: TGTGCCAGCAGTCGGGACAGGGGTACAGAAAAACTGTTTTTT. Its protein product is CASSRDRGTEKLFF.

V gene TRBV25-1 combines with J gene TRBJ1-1, with 8 bases fitting TRBD1. Germline V gives CDR1 MGHDK, CDR2 SYGVNS. The ends lost 8 bases at V and 1 base at J; junction bases unmatched: 3. This CDR3 has 13 residues. This CDR3 reads CASLTGANTEAFF. For the CDR3, the DNA is TGTGCCAGCCTGACAGGGGCGAACACTGAAGCTTTCTTT.

V and J are TRBV5-6 and TRBJ2-4, with 14 bases fitting TRBD2. V was pared by 4 bases and J by 0 bases, with 9 bases of the junction left unmatched. The CDR3 length is 19 residues. The germline gives CDR1 SGHDT, CDR2 YYEEEE. The CDR3: CASSRLTSGGGLAKNIQYF. CDR3 nucleotides: TGTGCCAGCAGCCGCCTGACTAGCGGGGGGGGTTTAGCCAAAAACATTCAGTACTTC.

The rearrangement joins TRBV30 to TRBJ1-1; D is perhaps TRBD1 (5 bases). This CDR3 contains 12 residues. Germline CDR1 GTSNPN, CDR2 SVGIG (reference sequence). V shed 7 bases and J shed 0 bases, with 9 bases lying between them. This chain's CDR3 is CASDIMNTEAFF. CDR3 DNA sequence: TGTGCCTCGGACATTATGAACACTGAAGCTTTCTTT.

J is TRBJ2-1 and V is TRBV5-1; TRBD1 agrees at 8 bases. Losses at the gene ends were 4 bases for V and 4 bases for J; bases not matched to a gene: 7. The CDR3 is made up of 15 amino acids. CDR1 is SGHRS, CDR2 YFSETQ, per germline. The CDR3 sequence: CASSPGTGEYNEQFF. The DNA for the CDR3 is TGCGCCAGCAGCCCCGGGACAGGTGAATACAATGAGCAGTTCTTC.

In its sample, this clone was seen once. The chain combines TRBV4-3 with TRBJ2-2; D remains ambiguous. Trimming removed 0 bases from V and 0 bases from J, with 8 bases in between. Germline V gene data show CDR1 as LGHNA and CDR2 as YSLEER. The CDR3 is 16 residues long. DNA of the CDR3: TGCGCCAGCAGCCAAGATTCCAGCGCGAACACCGGGGAGCTGTTTTTT. Translation gives CASSQDSSANTGELFF.

The CDR3 protein is CASSLGALPGTDTQYF. CDR3 DNA sequence: TGTGCCAGCAGCCTTGGGGCCTTACCCGGCACAGATACGCAGTATTTT. The chain uses TRBV11-3 and TRBJ2-3, with a possible D match to TRBD1 (5 bases). V was pared by 5 bases and J by 1 base, with 16 bases between. Germline loops: CDR1 SGHNT, CDR2 YENEEA. The CDR3 sequence is 16 residues long. Drawing the rest from reference TRBV11-3 and TRBJ2-3, the complete variable domain is EAGVVQSPRYKIIEKKQPVAFWCNPISGHNTLYWYLQNLGQGPELLIRYENEEAVDDSQLPKDRFSAERLKGVDSTLKIQPAELGDSAVYLCASSLGALPGTDTQYFGPGTRLTVL.

This clone was counted once. The V call is TRBV4-3, the J call TRBJ2-7, with 7 bases identical to TRBD1. In germline, CDR1 is LGHNA, CDR2 YSLEER. The CDR3 runs to 17 residues. Trimming at V came to 0 bases and at J to 0 bases, leaving 8 bases not matched to a gene. The chain's CDR3 is CASSQERTGASSYEQYF. CDR3 DNA sequence: TGCGCCAGCAGCCAAGAACGAACAGGGGCAAGCTCCTACGAGCAGTACTTC.

This clone was seen just once. The chain carries TRBV3-1 (or the pseudogene TRBV3-2) and TRBJ1-1; TRBD1 matches 7 bases. The CDR3 sequence is 14 residues long. The junction had 2 bases not matched to a gene; V was cut back by 4 bases and J by 0 bases. Germline CDR1 LGHDT, CDR2 YNNKEL (reference sequence). The CDR3 bases are TGTGCCAGCAGCCCCGGACAGGTGAACACTGAAGCTTTCTTT. Encoded protein: CASSPGQVNTEAFF.

The chain has TRBV12-5 and TRBJ2-1, with D possibly being TRBD1 (8 bases). With 5 bases removed from V and 13 bases from J, the gap between germline ends came to 21 bases. Germline V gene data show CDR1 as LGHNT and CDR2 as FRNRAP. The CDR3 covers 14 residues. The CDR3 nucleotides are TGTGCTAGTGGTCCAGGACAGGGAGGGGATACACAGTTCTTC. This gives the protein CASGPGQGGDTQFF.

This clone was counted between two and nine times. The J gene is TRBJ1-1, the V gene TRBV11-3; D is perhaps TRBD1 (5 bases). The CDR3 spans 13 residues. Germline V gene data show CDR1 as SGHNT and CDR2 as YENEEA. V lost 8 bases to trimming and J lost 0 bases, with 10 bases between them. The DNA of the CDR3 is TGTGCCAGCGGACGGGGGGTGAACACTGAAGCTTTCTTT. Amino acid sequence: CASGRGVNTEAFF.

The CDR3 region has the DNA TGCGCCAGCAGCTTGGATAGGTTTGGAGCTGAAGCTTTCTTT. Protein sequence: CASSLDRFGAEAFF. This chain uses TRBV5-1 with TRBJ1-1, with D unclear. CDR1 and CDR2 (germline): SGHRS, YFSETQ. The CDR3 totals 14 residues. Between the trimmed V and J ends, which lost 0 bases and 6 bases, there was a span of 12 bases.

This clone was recorded a few times. The chain recombines TRBV30 with TRBJ1-2; 9 nucleotides match TRBD1. Germline assignment: CDR1 GTSNPN and CDR2 SVGIG (reference sequence). After removal of 3 bases from V and 4 bases from J, the junction contained 6 bases not matched to a gene. This CDR3 is 14 amino acids long. The CDR3 DNA is TGTGCCTGGAGAATCGGGACAGGGATCTATGGCTACACCTTC. Amino acids: CAWRIGTGIYGYTF.

The V call is TRBV7-2, the J call TRBJ1-5; D ambiguous. Germline values: CDR1 SGHTA, CDR2 FQGNSA. The CDR3 contains 15 residues. V lost 2 bases and J 4 bases, leaving 12 bases between the germline ends. The CDR3 nucleotides read TGTGCCAGCAGCTTATTTAACAGCCCAAATCAGCCCCAGCATTTT. Its translation: CASSLFNSPNQPQHF. Variable domain in full (rest from reference TRBV7-2 and TRBJ1-5): GAGVSQSPSNKVTEKGKDVELRCDPISGHTALYWYRQSLGQGLEFLIYFQGNSAPDKSGLPSDRFSAERTGGSVSTLTIQRTQQEDSAVYLCASSLFNSPNQPQHFGDGTRLSIL.